A single sample gave rise to the 32 T cell receptor beta chains below, sequenced in a study of molecular identifiers for immune sequencing clone quantification (dated by TCRdb to 2017 to 2018). Receptor amplification or capture employed PCR. Sequencing used an Illumina HiSeq 4000. TCRdb reprocessing: public reads trimmed at Q25 with fastp, clones called with MiXCR, in-frame beta chains kept. A single entry per CDR3 protein holds the most common genes and DNA from its merged rows. This sample lists 550,000 to 750,000 distinct CDR3 sequences; about 20% were detected once. The ten largest account for under 0.95% of the sample. The specimen sequenced was naive CD8+ T cells from blood, with Jurkat cell RNA spiked in. The sample's cell subset or site label is to be understood as: FACS-sorted CD8+CD4-CCR7+CD45RA+ naive T cells. All receptors derive from a human donor in good health. Some libraries in this study had Jurkat cell RNA spiked in.

This clonotype was recorded many times. The chain joins TRBV20-1 to TRBJ2-7; TRBD2 might be the D (6 bases). Looked up from germline, CDR1 is DFQATT and CDR2 is SNEGSKA (reference sequence). V dropped 3 bases and J dropped 0 bases, with 12 bases sitting between them. This CDR3 contains 14 residues. CDR3 region: CSASFAGSSYEQYF. CDR3 sequence (DNA): TGCAGTGCTAGTTTTGCGGGGAGCTCCTACGAGCAGTACTTC.

This clonotype was picked up many times. The J gene is TRBJ2-7, the V gene TRBV20-1; 8 nucleotides line up with TRBD1. CDR1 is DFQATT, CDR2 SNEGSKA, per germline (reference sequence). After removal of 2 bases from V and 0 bases from J, the junction contained 9 bases not matched to a gene. The CDR3 spans 16 residues. Here the CDR3 reads CSARLSWTGSSYEQYF. Written as DNA, the CDR3 is TGCAGTGCTAGATTATCCTGGACAGGGAGCTCCTACGAGCAGTACTTC.

This clonotype was counted ten times or more. The chain uses TRBV7-8 and TRBJ2-7, with D perhaps TRBD2 (6 bases). Looked up from germline, CDR1 is SGHVS and CDR2 is FQNEAQ. There are 14 residues in the CDR3. V lost 0 bases and J 4 bases, leaving 10 bases between the germline ends. The CDR3 bases are TGTGCCAGCAGCTTAGCGTTAGGAGGGTACGAGCAGTACTTC. Translating it yields CASSLALGGYEQYF. The full variable domain, its missing parts supplied by reference TRBV7-8 and TRBJ2-7, is GAGVSQSPRYKVAKRGQDVALRCDPISGHVSLFWYQQALGQGPEFLTYFQNEAQLDKSGLPSDRFFAERPEGSVSTLKIQRTQQEDSAVYLCASSLALGGYEQYFGPGTRLTVT.

This clonotype was detected many times. The chain is built from TRBV20-1 and TRBJ2-5; D gene ambiguous. V shed 0 bases and J shed 6 bases, with 5 bases lying between them. Germline V gene data show CDR1 as DFQATT and CDR2 as SNEGSKA (reference sequence). This CDR3 spans 11 amino acids. CDR3 sequence: CSARDGKTQYF. The DNA of the CDR3 is TGCAGTGCTAGAGATGGAAAGACCCAGTACTTC.

With regard to this clonotype: A much larger clone lies a single base off, so this may be a read error. The CDR3 DNA sequence: TGTGCCAGCAGCCAAATTGAAGGAGGGGAGACCCTGTACTTC. It is translated as CASSQIEGGETLYF. The chain combines TRBV12-3 or TRBV12-4 with TRBJ2-5; D is perhaps TRBD2 (6 bases). The CDR3 sequence is 14 residues long.

This clonotype was seen a few times. The chain is built from TRBV11-2 and TRBJ1-1, with D possibly TRBD1 on 5 matching bases. The CDR3 has 17 amino acids. The germline CDR1 and CDR2 sequences are SGHAT and FQNNGV. V was clipped by 7 bases and J by 4 bases, with 25 bases between them. As DNA, the CDR3 is TGTGCCAGCAATCCTAGGGTACCGTCGGGGGTATCCACTGAAGCTTTCTTT. It is translated as CASNPRVPSGVSTEAFF. Full variable domain (rest looked up from reference TRBV11-2 and TRBJ1-1): EAGVAQSPRYKIIEKRQSVAFWCNPISGHATLYWYQQILGQGPKLLIQFQNNGVVDDSQLPKDRFSAERLKGVDSTLKIQPAKLEDSAVYLCASNPRVPSGVSTEAFFGQGTRLTVV.

On this clonotype itself: It may be a read error: a sequence one base away is much more abundant. V is TRBV7-9 and J is TRBJ2-1; TRBD2 aligns across 8 bases. The CDR3 is 17 residues long. Germline V gives CDR1 SEHNR, CDR2 FQNEAQ (reference sequence). DNA for the CDR3: TGTACCAGCAGCTCTACCGTAGCGGGACCGACTTACAATGAGCAGTTCTTC. Amino acids: CTSSSTVAGPTYNEQFF.

This clonotype has only a few counts. The rearrangement uses TRBV15 and TRBJ1-5, with D possibly matching TRBD1 (5 bases). V was shortened by 0 bases and J by 5 bases, with 14 bases between the two germline ends. The germline V gene encodes CDR1 LNHNV and CDR2 YYDKDF (reference sequence). The CDR3 is made up of 16 amino acids. Written as DNA, the CDR3 is TGTGCCACCAGCAGAGATGGGGCAGGGTGGGATCAGCCCCAGCATTTT. It specifies CATSRDGAGWDQPQHF.

This clonotype was counted only a few times. The J gene is TRBJ1-2, the V gene TRBV27; D gene unclear. Between the trimmed V and J ends, which lost 4 bases and 4 bases, there was a span of 19 bases. Germline CDR1 and CDR2: MNHEY and SMNVEV (reference sequence). The CDR3 runs to 16 residues. Written as DNA, the CDR3 is TGTGCCAGCAGTTCGATCCCAAACCCAGTTGGCTATGGCTACACCTTC. Translated, it gives CASSSIPNPVGYGYTF.

This clonotype was seen repeatedly, ten times or more. The rearrangement uses TRBV6-5 and TRBJ2-7; 7 bases line up with TRBD2. This CDR3 contains 16 residues. CDR1 MNHEY and CDR2 SVGAGI come from the germline V gene. V gave up 0 bases and J gave up 2 bases; unmatched junction bases: 7. CDR3 sequence: CASSYSGRLSTYEQYF. CDR3 DNA: TGTGCCAGCAGTTACTCCGGGAGGTTAAGTACCTACGAGCAGTACTTC.

The V gene is TRBV12-3 or TRBV12-4, the J gene TRBJ2-7, with 7 bases that match TRBD1. The J segment lost 4 bases and the V segment lost 5 bases, leaving 14 bases of the junction unmatched. The CDR3 consists of 16 residues. The CDR3 nucleotides read TGTGCCAGCAGTCCAAGGATCCCGGGACAGAGGTACGAGCAGTACTTC. It codes for CASSPRIPGQRYEQYF.

At least ten counts were recorded for this clonotype. The chain joins TRBV30 to TRBJ1-1; D call uncertain. V was cut by 3 bases and J by 5 bases, with 10 bases left in between. This CDR3 region has 12 residues. In germline, CDR1 is GTSNPN, CDR2 SVGIG (reference sequence). CDR3 in amino acids: CAWRSVGTEAFF. The CDR3 bases are TGTGCCTGGAGGAGCGTAGGGACTGAAGCTTTCTTT.

To note about this clonotype: A much larger clone sits a single nucleotide away, making a read error possible. The chain carries TRBV29-1 and TRBJ1-4, with a possible D match to TRBD1 (5 bases). This CDR3 is 14 amino acids long. Germline V gene sequence: CDR1 SQVTM, CDR2 ANQGSEA. Trimming left V 4 bases short and J 3 bases short, with 12 bases between. The CDR3 sequence: CSVGGASANEKLFF. The CDR3 coding sequence is TGCAGCGTTGGAGGGGCAAGTGCTAATGAAAAACTGTTTTTT.

This clonotype showed up many times. The chain joins TRBV30 to TRBJ1-1; D call uncertain. The germline V gene encodes CDR1 GTSNPN and CDR2 SVGIG (reference sequence). Trimming pared 0 bases from V and 7 bases from J, leaving 9 bases between. The CDR3 is made up of 12 amino acids. CDR3 residues: CAWSVSHIEAFF. CDR3 coding DNA: TGTGCCTGGAGTGTTAGTCATATTGAAGCTTTCTTT.

There are many counts of this clonotype. The chain recombines TRBV9 with TRBJ2-5; D is unclear. Trimming removed 2 bases at V and 2 bases at J, with 13 bases between. CDR1 and CDR2 (germline): SGDLS, YYNGEE. This CDR3 region has 15 residues. The CDR3: CASSVVGNPQETQYF. Here the CDR3 DNA reads TGTGCCAGCAGCGTCGTCGGAAACCCTCAAGAGACCCAGTACTTC.

The chain joins TRBV19 to TRBJ1-5, with 9 bases matching TRBD1. V lost 3 bases to trimming and J lost 3 bases; unmatched junction nucleotides: 3. Germline V lookup: CDR1 LNHDA, CDR2 SQIVND (reference sequence). This CDR3 region has 15 residues. The CDR3 coding sequence is TGTGCCAGTAGTATGGGACAGGGCTACAATCAGCCCCAGCATTTT. This sequence encodes CASSMGQGYNQPQHF.

Many counts were recorded for this clonotype. This chain uses TRBV27 with TRBJ1-5; 8 bases match TRBD1. The germline gives CDR1 MNHEY, CDR2 SMNVEV (reference sequence). With 6 bases clipped from V and 2 bases from J, the junction kept 3 bases outside the gene matches. CDR3 length: 14 amino acids. CDR3 sequence (DNA): TGTGCCAGCAGAAAACAGGGGGGCAATCAGCCCCAGCATTTT. This gives the protein CASRKQGGNQPQHF.

This clonotype was seen at least ten times. The rearrangement links TRBV27 to TRBJ2-7; 10 positions match TRBD2. This CDR3 is 15 amino acids long. Losses at the gene ends were 6 bases for V and 1 base for J; bases not matched to a gene: 6. Germline V lookup: CDR1 MNHEY, CDR2 SMNVEV (reference sequence). CDR3 bases: TGTGCCAGCAGACACCGGACTAGCGGTTCCTACGAGCAGTACTTC. This codes for CASRHRTSGSYEQYF.

The J gene is TRBJ2-7, the V gene TRBV28, with TRBD1 as a possible D gene (5 bases). V was trimmed by 10 bases and J by 4 bases, leaving 14 bases between them. Germline CDR1 reads MDHEN; CDR2 reads SYDVKM. The CDR3 has 12 residues. Written as DNA, the CDR3 is TGTGCCATCACAGGAACGTTATACGAGCAGTACTTC. Protein sequence: CAITGTLYEQYF.

The table lists this clonotype with many counts. The V and J genes are TRBV6-5 and TRBJ1-4; possible D gene TRBD1, 5 bases. Deletions cut 0 bases from V and 3 bases from J, with 11 bases between. This CDR3 has 16 amino acids. Germline lookup yields CDR1 MNHEY and CDR2 SVGAGI. CDR3 sequence (DNA): TGTGCCAGCAGTTACTCAGGGGATTCGGCTAATGAAAAACTGTTTTTT. Amino acids: CASSYSGDSANEKLFF.

This clonotype was seen ten or more times. This rearrangement joins TRBV9 to TRBJ2-5; 9 bases are shared with TRBD1. The V gene's germline CDR1 is SGDLS and CDR2 YYNGEE. V trimming: 0 bases; J trimming: 4 bases; junction bases outside the gene matches: 4. The CDR3 consists of 15 residues. CDR3 sequence: CASSVDRQGGETQYF. As DNA, the CDR3 is TGTGCCAGCAGCGTAGATCGACAGGGGGGAGAGACCCAGTACTTC.

This clonotype came up many times. The V and J genes are TRBV7-9 and TRBJ1-2, with TRBD1 matching 7 bases. Germline CDR1 is SEHNR and CDR2 is FQNEAQ (reference sequence). V gave up 7 bases and J gave up 7 bases; unmatched junction bases: 6. The CDR3 consists of 12 residues. The CDR3 here is CASTPQGSGYTF. In DNA form, the CDR3 reads TGTGCCAGCACACCACAGGGGTCTGGCTACACCTTC. Full variable domain (outside the CDR3, taken from reference TRBV7-9 and TRBJ1-2): DTGVSQNPRHKITKRGQNVTFRCDPISEHNRLYWYRQTLGQGPEFLTYFQNEAQLEKSRLLSDRFSAERPKGSFSTLEIQRTEQGDSAMYLCASTPQGSGYTFGSGTRLTVV.

This rearrangement joins TRBV7-9 to TRBJ2-7, with D unresolved. The germline CDR1 and CDR2 sequences are SEHNR and FQNEAQ (reference sequence). The V end was cut by 2 bases, the J end by 0 bases, with 11 bases between. The CDR3 contains 15 residues. The CDR3 region has the DNA TGTGCCAGCAGCTTAAATGAGATGCTCTCCTACGAGCAGTACTTC. Encoded protein: CASSLNEMLSYEQYF. Variable domain in full (rest from reference TRBV7-9 and TRBJ2-7): DTGVSQNPRHKITKRGQNVTFRCDPISEHNRLYWYRQTLGQGPEFLTYFQNEAQLEKSRLLSDRFSAERPKGSFSTLEIQRTEQGDSAMYLCASSLNEMLSYEQYFGPGTRLTVT.

This chain uses TRBV6-5 with TRBJ1-5; a weak D match, TRBD1 (6 bases). This CDR3 has 15 residues. Germline V CDR1 and CDR2: MNHEY, SVGAGI. V was pared by 6 bases and J by 0 bases, with 12 bases between. The CDR3 region is CASSLDSFSNQPQHF. In DNA form, the CDR3 reads TGTGCCAGCAGCCTGGACAGTTTTAGCAATCAGCCCCAGCATTTT.

This clonotype appeared many times. The chain carries TRBV5-1 and TRBJ2-2; D possibly corresponds to TRBD1 (6 bases). The length of the CDR3 is 15 residues. Germline values: CDR1 SGHRS, CDR2 YFSETQ. V gave up 5 bases and J gave up 0 bases, with 11 bases separating them. CDR3 protein: CASRQGIANTGELFF. The CDR3 nucleotides read TGCGCCAGCAGACAGGGAATAGCGAACACCGGGGAGCTGTTTTTT.

This clonotype came up many times. V and J are TRBV7-3 and TRBJ2-5; D uncertain. V gave up 3 bases and J gave up 5 bases, with 10 bases separating them. Per germline, CDR1 SGHTA and CDR2 FQGTGA. The CDR3 spans 13 residues. This CDR3 reads CASSFGRAETQYF. The CDR3 DNA reads as TGTGCCAGCAGCTTCGGTCGGGCGGAGACCCAGTACTTC. The variable domain in full, with the rest retrieved from reference TRBV7-3 and TRBJ2-5, is GAGVSQTPSNKVTEKGKYVELRCDPISGHTALYWYRQSLGQGPEFLIYFQGTGAADDSGLPNDRFFAVRPEGSVSTLKIQRTERGDSAVYLCASSFGRAETQYFGPGTRLLVL.

In regard to this clonotype: With a much larger clone just one base away, this may be a read error. The chain links TRBV4-3 to TRBJ2-7; D possibly corresponds to TRBD1 (6 bases). The V end was cut by 4 bases, the J end by 3 bases, with 16 bases between. Germline CDR1 and CDR2: LGHNA and YSLEER. This CDR3 comprises 15 residues. This CDR3 is CASSREPGQSYEQYF. Here the CDR3 DNA reads TGCGCCAGCAGCCGAGAACCCGGACAGAGCTACGAGCAGTACTTC.

The sample holds many counts of this clonotype. The genes are TRBV18 and TRBJ2-3; TRBD2 agrees at 10 bases. Germline CDR1 KGHSH, CDR2 LQKENI. The V segment lost 0 bases and the J segment 3 bases; nucleotides outside the gene matches: 12. The CDR3 contains 19 residues. This CDR3 is CASSPPEVLAGWRTDTQYF. CDR3 DNA: TGTGCCAGCTCACCACCGGAGGTACTAGCGGGGTGGCGGACAGATACGCAGTATTTT.

This clonotype was detected many times. The rearrangement uses TRBV6-2 or TRBV6-3 and TRBJ2-5; D not certain. The germline CDR1 and CDR2 sequences are MNHEY and SVGEGT. Deletions cut 8 bases from V and 3 bases from J, with 13 bases between. CDR3 length equals 13 residues. The chain's CDR3 is CASSRRQEETQYF. CDR3 nucleotide sequence: TGTGCCAGCTCTAGACGGCAGGAAGAGACCCAGTACTTC.

V gene TRBV30 combines with J gene TRBJ2-7; D remains unclear. Trimming removed 4 bases at V and 6 bases at J, with 13 bases between. The germline CDR1 and CDR2 sequences are GTSNPN and SVGIG (reference sequence). The CDR3 is 12 residues long. The CDR3 DNA sequence: TGTGCCTGGAAGTTATGGTCGGGCGAGCAGTACTTC. As protein: CAWKLWSGEQYF.

This clonotype was seen only a few times. The J gene is TRBJ2-5, the V gene TRBV6-1, with D possibly being TRBD1 (6 bases). CDR1 and CDR2 from the germline V gene are MNHNS and SASEGT. V was cut by 2 bases and J by 2 bases, with 18 bases left in between. The CDR3 consists of 17 residues. CDR3 sequence (DNA): TGTGCCAGCAGTGAACCAACGGACAGTCTAAGGCAAGAGACCCAGTACTTC. Translated, it gives CASSEPTDSLRQETQYF.

This clonotype was seen a handful of times. This may arise from a read error, as a much more abundant clone is one base away. The chain uses TRBV4-3 and TRBJ2-1, with 8 bases that match TRBD2. The CDR3 covers 13 residues. J was trimmed by 13 bases and V by 3 bases; bases with no gene match: 8. CDR1 LGHNA and CDR2 YSLEER come from the germline V gene. The CDR3 DNA follows: TGCGCCAGCAGCCACAGCGCGGGGGGCCGTCAGTTCTTC. Amino acids: CASSHSAGGRQFF.